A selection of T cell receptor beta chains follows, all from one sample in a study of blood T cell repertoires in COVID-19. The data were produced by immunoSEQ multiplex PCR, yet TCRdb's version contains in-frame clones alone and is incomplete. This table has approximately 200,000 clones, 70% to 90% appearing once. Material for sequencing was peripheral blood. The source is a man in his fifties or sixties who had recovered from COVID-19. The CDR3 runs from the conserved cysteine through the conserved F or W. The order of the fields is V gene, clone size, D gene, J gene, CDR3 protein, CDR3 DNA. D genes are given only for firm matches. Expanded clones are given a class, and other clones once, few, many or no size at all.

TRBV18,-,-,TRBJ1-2,CASSPIPQNTNYGYTF,TGTGCCAGCTCACCAATCCCGCAGAATACTAACTATGGCTACACCTTC
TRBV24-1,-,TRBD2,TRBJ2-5,CATSDPTSGQETQYF,TGTGCCACCAGTGATCCGACTAGCGGCCAAGAGACCCAGTACTTC
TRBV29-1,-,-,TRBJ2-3,CSVWRGDTDTQYF,TGCAGCGTGTGGAGGGGAGACACAGATACGCAGTATTTT
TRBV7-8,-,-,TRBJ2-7,CASSLKGIEQYF,TGTGCCAGCAGCTTAAAGGGGATCGAGCAGTACTTC
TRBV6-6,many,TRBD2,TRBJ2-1,CASSLTSGSIEQFF,TGTGCCAGCAGCTTGACTAGCGGGAGTATTGAGCAGTTCTTC
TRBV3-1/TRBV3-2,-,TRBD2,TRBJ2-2,CASSQGGRKNGELFF,TGTGCCAGCAGCCAAGGCGGGAGGAAGAACGGGGAGCTGTTTTTT
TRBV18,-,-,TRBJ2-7,CASSFFTEGAGEQYF,TGTGCCAGCTCATTTTTTACGGAGGGGGCCGGTGAGCAGTACTTC
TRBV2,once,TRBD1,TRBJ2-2,CASNGQGFGTGELFF,TGTGCCAGCAATGGACAGGGATTCGGCACCGGGGAGCTGTTTTTT
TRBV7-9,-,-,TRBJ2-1,CASSADSRYNEQFF,TGTGCCAGCAGCGCGGACAGTCGATACAATGAGCAGTTCTTC
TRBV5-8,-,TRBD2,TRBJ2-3,CASSYGLAGVTQYF,TGTGCCAGCAGTTATGGACTAGCGGGAGTCACGCAGTATTTT
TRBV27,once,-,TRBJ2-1,CASRTKSEQFF,TGTGCCAGCCGGACTAAAAGTGAGCAGTTCTTC
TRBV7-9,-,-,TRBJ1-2,CASSLSDLYGYTF,TGTGCCAGCAGCCTCAGCGACCTATATGGCTACACCTTC
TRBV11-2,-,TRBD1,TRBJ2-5,CASKGQGEETQYF,TGTGCCAGCAAAGGACAGGGAGAAGAGACCCAGTACTTC
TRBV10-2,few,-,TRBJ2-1,CASSTGPRGGGYNEQFF,TGCGCCAGCAGTACGGGTCCTCGGGGTGGCGGATACAATGAGCAGTTCTTC
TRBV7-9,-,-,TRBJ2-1,CASSLEALSYNEQFF,TGTGCCAGCAGCTTGGAGGCTTTGTCGTACAATGAGCAGTTCTTC
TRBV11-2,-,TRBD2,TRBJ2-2,CASSPSGGGQTGELFF,TGTGCCAGCAGCCCGAGCGGGGGAGGGCAGACCGGGGAGCTGTTTTTT
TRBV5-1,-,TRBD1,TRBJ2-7,CASSLPGTGGGEQYF,TGCGCCAGCAGCTTGCCCGGGACAGGGGGCGGCGAGCAGTACTTC
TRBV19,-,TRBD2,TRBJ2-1,CASSISPGLAGSLVGEQFF,TGTGCCAGTAGTATCTCTCCGGGACTAGCGGGATCCTTAGTTGGTGAGCAGTTCTTC
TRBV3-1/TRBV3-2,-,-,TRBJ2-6,CASRYSGANVLTF,TGTGCCAGCAGGTACTCTGGGGCCAACGTCCTGACTTTC
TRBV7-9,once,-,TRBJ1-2,CASSADTNYGYTF,TGTGCCAGCAGCGCGGACACGAACTATGGCTACACCTTC
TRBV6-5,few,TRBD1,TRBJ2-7,CASTPGTGSSYEQYF,TGTGCCAGCACCCCAGGGACAGGTTCGTCCTACGAGCAGTACTTC
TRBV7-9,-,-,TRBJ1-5,CASSFSADSNQPQHF,TGTGCCAGCAGTTTCTCGGCGGATAGCAATCAGCCCCAGCATTTT
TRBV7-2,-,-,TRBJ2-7,CASSLGLFGGFYEQYF,TGTGCCAGCAGCCTGGGACTCTTCGGGGGATTCTACGAGCAGTACTTC
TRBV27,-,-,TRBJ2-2,CASSLLSNTGELFF,TGTGCCAGCAGTTTACTCTCGAACACCGGGGAGCTGTTTTTT
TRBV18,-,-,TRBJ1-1,CASSDQGGGTEAFF,TGTGCCAGCTCAGACCAGGGAGGCGGCACTGAAGCTTTCTTT
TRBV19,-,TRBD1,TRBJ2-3,CASSIGGGGGTQYF,TGTGCCAGTAGTATAGGAGGGGGCGGAGGTACGCAGTATTTT
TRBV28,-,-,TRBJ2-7,CASSLSAGVRGEQYF,TGTGCCAGCAGTTTAAGCGCTGGCGTGAGAGGCGAGCAGTACTTC
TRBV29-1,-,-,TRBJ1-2,CSVTGKNLYGYTF,TGCAGCGTTACAGGGAAAAACCTCTATGGCTACACCTTC
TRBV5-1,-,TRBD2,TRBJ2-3,CASSFGLAGAGTDTQYF,TGCGCCAGCAGCTTTGGGCTAGCGGGAGCCGGCACAGATACGCAGTATTTT
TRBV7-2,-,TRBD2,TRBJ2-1,CASSSPGLGYNEQFF,TGTGCCAGCAGCTCTCCGGGACTAGGTTACAATGAGCAGTTCTTC
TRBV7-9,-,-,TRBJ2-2,CASSLGANTGELFF,TGTGCCAGCAGCTTAGGGGCCAACACCGGGGAGCTGTTTTTT
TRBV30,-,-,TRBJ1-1,CAWSERGGALEAFF,TGTGCCTGGAGTGAAAGGGGGGGGGCCCTTGAAGCTTTCTTT
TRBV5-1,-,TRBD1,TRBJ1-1,CASSFGGGEWGTEAFF,TGCGCCAGCAGCTTTGGAGGGGGCGAGTGGGGCACTGAAGCTTTCTTT
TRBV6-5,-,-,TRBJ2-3,CASSYGQRADTQYF,TGTGCCAGCAGTTACGGTCAGCGGGCAGATACGCAGTATTTT
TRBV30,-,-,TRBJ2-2,CAWSVKRDTRTGELFF,TGTGCCTGGAGTGTAAAACGGGACACCCGCACCGGGGAGCTGTTTTTT
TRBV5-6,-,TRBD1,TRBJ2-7,CASSRGTGDYEQYF,TGTGCCAGCAGCAGAGGGACAGGTGACTACGAGCAGTACTTC
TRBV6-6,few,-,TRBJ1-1,CASSSSEAFF,TGTGCCAGCAGTTCTTCTGAAGCTTTCTTT
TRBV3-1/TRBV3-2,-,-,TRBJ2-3,CASSQVSSSGGTDTQYF,TGTGCCAGCAGCCAAGTATCGAGTAGCGGCGGGACAGATACGCAGTATTTT
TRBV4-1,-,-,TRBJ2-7,CASSQDVAGIYEQYF,TGCGCCAGCAGCCAAGATGTCGCAGGGATCTACGAGCAGTACTTC
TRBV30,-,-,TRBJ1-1,CAWGTSLEAFF,TGTGCCTGGGGTACGAGCCTAGAAGCTTTCTTT
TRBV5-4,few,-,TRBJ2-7,CASSLILASSYEQYF,TGTGCCAGCAGCCTAATCCTAGCGAGCTCCTACGAGCAGTACTTC
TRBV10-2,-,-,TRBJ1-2,CASSDLPRVKNYGYTF,TGCGCCAGCAGTGACCTTCCCAGGGTGAAAAACTATGGCTACACCTTC
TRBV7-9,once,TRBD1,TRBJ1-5,CASSLGTGDVGQPQHF,TGTGCCAGCAGCTTAGGAACAGGGGATGTTGGTCAGCCCCAGCATTTT
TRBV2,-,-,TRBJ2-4,CASGSLAKNIQYF,TGTGCCAGCGGTAGCCTAGCCAAAAACATTCAGTACTTC
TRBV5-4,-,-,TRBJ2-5,CASSLAPGAEGETQYF,TGTGCCAGCAGCTTGGCCCCGGGAGCGGAGGGAGAGACCCAGTACTTC